Presented here are 21 T cell receptor beta chains from one specimen sequenced in a study of graft-versus-host responses after intestinal transplantation. These receptors lack a known antigen. The data were produced by immunoSEQ multiplex PCR, yet TCRdb's version contains in-frame clones alone and is incomplete. The sample contains approximately 82,000 clones, about 93% of which appear only once. The starting material was unstimulated CD8+ T cells sorted from spleen or lymph node cells, obtained before transplant. Receptor source: a human donor who was the organ donor for an intestinal transplant.

The V and J genes are TRBV5-1 and TRBJ2-1; 7 bases are shared with TRBD2. CDR1 is SGHRS and CDR2 is YFSETQ in the germline V gene. The CDR3 length is 15 residues. J gave up 2 bases and V 4 bases, and 6 bases lay outside the gene matches. The CDR3 is CASSLGRWTYNEQFF. The CDR3 region has the DNA TGCGCCAGCAGCCTCGGGAGGTGGACCTACAATGAGCAGTTCTTC.

The V call is TRBV27, the J call TRBJ2-3; D remains unclear. The CDR3 has 14 residues. V was trimmed by 3 bases and J by 6 bases, leaving 13 bases between them. The germline V gene encodes CDR1 MNHEY and CDR2 SMNVEV (reference sequence). The CDR3, as DNA: TGTGCCAGCAGTTTGAGTTACGGTGTGGATACGCAGTATTTT. This sequence encodes CASSLSYGVDTQYF.

This clone occurred a few times. The V gene is TRBV4-1, the J gene TRBJ1-1, with 12 nucleotides matching TRBD1. CDR1 is MGHRA and CDR2 is YSYEKL in the germline V gene. The CDR3 spans 17 residues. Unmatched junction bases numbered 2, after V lost 0 bases and J lost 0 bases. The CDR3 is CASSQDGTGGMNTEAFF. In DNA form, the CDR3 reads TGCGCCAGCAGCCAAGACGGGACAGGGGGCATGAACACTGAAGCTTTCTTT.

The chain links TRBV19 to TRBJ1-1; D not certain. The CDR3 length is 14 residues. Germline V gene data show CDR1 as LNHDA and CDR2 as SQIVND (reference sequence). The V and J ends lost 9 bases and 4 bases respectively, with 18 bases between them. The CDR3 DNA reads TGTGCCAGCACACCGTCCCGGCGGGGCACTGAAGCTTTCTTT. Residues: CASTPSRRGTEAFF.

The chain has TRBV30 and TRBJ2-1; D unresolved. The germline CDR1 and CDR2 sequences are GTSNPN and SVGIG (reference sequence). The length of the CDR3 is 15 residues. Trimming stripped 2 bases from V and 0 bases from J, with 11 bases between. CDR3 sequence (DNA): TGTGCCTGGAGTATTTGCCGGAGCTCCTACAATGAGCAGTTCTTC. This gives the protein CAWSICRSSYNEQFF.

On this clone: The junction and the germline gene differ at one end; a read error may be behind it. V gene TRBV9 combines with J gene TRBJ1-2, with D perhaps TRBD1 (6 bases). The CDR3 has 13 amino acids. Germline V lookup: CDR1 SGDLS, CDR2 YYNGEE. The CDR3 nucleotides read TGTGCCAGCAGCGTAGGAGGGTCGGGGACAAAGTTCTTC. Protein product: CASSVGGSGTKFF.

As for this clone: Other DNA sequences from this sample encode an identical CDR3 as well. The chain carries TRBV27 and TRBJ1-5; the D gene is possibly TRBD1 (5 bases). The CDR3 length is 13 residues. Trimming cost V 6 bases and J 4 bases, with 10 bases left between them. CDR1 and CDR2 (germline): MNHEY, SMNVEV (reference sequence). CDR3 in DNA: TGTGCCAGCAGCATATCAGGGAATCAGCCCCAGCATTTT. It yields the protein CASSISGNQPQHF.

The V gene is TRBV27, the J gene TRBJ2-3, with D uncertain. There are 15 residues in the CDR3. With 4 bases removed from V and 0 bases from J, the gap between germline ends came to 11 bases. From germline, CDR1 is MNHEY and CDR2 SMNVEV (reference sequence). As DNA, the CDR3 is TGTGCCAGCAGTTATCTAAGTAGTAGCACAGATACGCAGTATTTT. Translated: CASSYLSSSTDTQYF.

This CDR3 reads CASGLWQSYEQYF. CDR3 DNA: TGTGCTAGTGGTTTGTGGCAGTCCTACGAGCAGTACTTC. The V call is TRBV12-5, the J call TRBJ2-7; no reliable D call. Germline V gives CDR1 LGHNT, CDR2 FRNRAP. V lost 2 bases and J lost 1, with 6 bases in between. CDR3 size: 13 residues.

The rearrangement uses TRBV5-6 and TRBJ1-1; TRBD1 might be the D (6 bases). The CDR3 has 17 residues. V lost 5 bases and J lost 0, with 20 bases in between. Germline CDR1 is SGHDT and CDR2 is YYEEEE. The CDR3, as DNA: TGTGCCAGCAGGGACCGGGACATCTCAAACATGAACACTGAAGCTTTCTTT. It yields the protein CASRDRDISNMNTEAFF.

The rearrangement joins TRBV5-1 to TRBJ1-1, with D perhaps matching TRBD1 (6 bases). Germline CDR1 reads SGHRS; CDR2 reads YFSETQ. Trimming stripped 5 bases from V and 6 bases from J, with 14 bases between. The CDR3 contains 13 residues. As DNA, the CDR3 is TGCGCCAGCAGTTACACAGGGACGTCTGAAGCTTTCTTT. Amino acids: CASSYTGTSEAFF.

J is TRBJ2-3 and V is TRBV5-4; 9 bases match TRBD2. The CDR3 sequence is 17 residues long. The trim removed 2 bases at V and 2 bases at J, leaving 9 bases unmatched. Germline-derived CDR1 and CDR2 are SGHNT and YYREEE (reference sequence). CDR3 in DNA: TGTGCCAGCAGCTTCCTAGCGGGGCCAACTTTCACAGATACGCAGTATTTT. This translates into CASSFLAGPTFTDTQYF.

V is TRBV5-4 and J is TRBJ1-1, with D perhaps matching TRBD1 (6 bases). CDR3 length equals 13 residues. From germline, CDR1 is SGHNT and CDR2 YYREEE (reference sequence). Trimming left V 3 bases short and J 5 bases short, with 11 bases between. CDR3: CASSYRVWTEAFF. CDR3 in DNA: TGTGCCAGCAGCTACAGGGTTTGGACTGAAGCTTTCTTT. Looking up the rest from reference TRBV5-4 and TRBJ1-1 gives the full variable domain: ETGVTQSPTHLIKTRGQQVTLRCSSQSGHNTVSWYQQALGQGPQFIFQYYREEENGRGNFPPRFSGLQFPNYSSELNVNALELDDSALYLCASSYRVWTEAFFGQGTRLTVV.

The V gene is TRBV7-9, the J gene TRBJ1-3; 7 nucleotides line up with TRBD1. V trimming: 5 bases; J trimming: 4 bases; junction bases outside the gene matches: 5. Germline V gene sequence: CDR1 SEHNR, CDR2 FQNEAQ (reference sequence). There are 14 residues in the CDR3. The CDR3 region is CASSPTGRGNTIYF. The CDR3 DNA is TGTGCCAGCAGCCCGACAGGGCGCGGAAACACCATATATTTT. The entire variable domain, with the rest obtained from reference TRBV7-9 and TRBJ1-3, is as follows: DTGVSQNPRHKITKRGQNVTFRCDPISEHNRLYWYRQTLGQGPEFLTYFQNEAQLEKSRLLSDRFSAERPKGSFSTLEIQRTEQGDSAMYLCASSPTGRGNTIYFGEGSWLTVV.

In DNA form, the CDR3 reads TGTGCCAGCAGCTTGGGTTCTGGAGAGCAGTACTTC. It is translated as CASSLGSGEQYF. The chain combines TRBV5-6 with TRBJ2-5; D is ambiguous. CDR1 and CDR2 from the germline V gene are SGHDT and YYEEEE. CDR3 length: 12 amino acids. V lost 0 bases, J lost 11 bases, and 11 bases lay in between.

The genes are TRBV19 and TRBJ2-3; D is possibly TRBD2 (6 bases). CDR1 and CDR2 (germline): LNHDA, SQIVND (reference sequence). CDR3 size: 13 residues. V was cut by 11 bases and J by 2 bases, with 14 bases left in between. The CDR3 nucleotides are TGTGCCGGACTATCCGGGGACACAGATACGCAGTATTTT. It yields the protein CAGLSGDTDTQYF. Looking up the rest from reference TRBV19 and TRBJ2-3 gives the full variable domain: DGGITQSPKYLFRKEGQNVTLSCEQNLNHDAMYWYRQDPGQGLRLIYYSQIVNDFQKGDIAEGYSVSREKKESFPLTVTSAQKNPTAFYLCAGLSGDTDTQYFGPGTRLTVL.

The chain carries TRBV2 and TRBJ2-1; D remains unclear. V lost 3 bases, J lost 8 bases, and 11 bases lay in between. Per the germline V gene, CDR1 is SNHLY and CDR2 is FYNNEI. The CDR3 spans 13 residues. In nucleotides, the CDR3 is TGTGCCAGCAGTGACCCCCCGGGTGATGAGCAGTTCTTC. It is translated as CASSDPPGDEQFF.

The V and J genes are TRBV11-2 and TRBJ1-2; TRBD1 agrees at 7 bases. Germline values: CDR1 SGHAT, CDR2 FQNNGV. V trimming: 5 bases; J trimming: 7 bases; junction bases outside the gene matches: 16. CDR3 length: 16 amino acids. Here the CDR3 DNA reads TGTGCCAGCAGCCTCGGGACAGCCCTAGGATGGGGTGGCTACACCTTC. Protein product: CASSLGTALGWGGYTF.

The chain's CDR3 is CASSLAGGPVLLSGNTIYF. CDR3 bases: TGTGCCAGCAGCTTGGCGGGGGGGCCCGTACTTCTCTCTGGAAACACCATATATTTT. V gene TRBV5-5 combines with J gene TRBJ1-3, with D perhaps TRBD1 (6 bases). Germline V lookup: CDR1 SGHKS, CDR2 YYEKEE (reference sequence). Trimming left V 0 bases short and J 0 bases short, with 19 bases between. CDR3 size: 19 residues.

CDR3 amino acids: CASSEVGPREDTEAFF. The CDR3 coding sequence is TGTGCCAGCAGTGAAGTAGGACCTAGGGAGGACACTGAAGCTTTCTTT. The chain joins TRBV2 to TRBJ1-1, with D uncertain. Germline V gene data show CDR1 as SNHLY and CDR2 as FYNNEI. This CDR3 has 16 residues. V was cut by 1 base and J by 3 bases, with 15 bases left in between.

The rearrangement uses TRBV29-1 and TRBJ2-7; 9 bases match TRBD2. V trimming: 5 bases; J trimming: 2 bases; junction bases outside the gene matches: 4. CDR1 and CDR2 from the germline V gene are SQVTM and ANQGSEA. This CDR3 region has 13 residues. The CDR3 protein is CSVTSGSAYEQYF. The DNA for the CDR3 is TGCAGCGTTACTAGCGGGTCGGCCTACGAGCAGTACTTC.